Presented here are 10 T cell receptor beta chains from one specimen sequenced in a study of blood T cell repertoires in COVID-19. Only in-frame clones appear in the TCRdb table, and some are missing; sequencing was by immunoSEQ multiplex PCR. Of hundreds of thousands of clones listed, approximately 88% were seen once; the top ten hold roughly 6%. Sequencing used peripheral blood. All receptors come from a woman aged 30 to 39 with COVID-19, enrolled during active disease.

The V gene is TRBV6-5, the J gene TRBJ2-7; maybe TRBD2 (6 bases). This CDR3 has 14 residues. CDR1 is MNHEY and CDR2 is SVGAGI in the germline V gene. V lost 6 bases to trimming and J lost 3 bases, with 15 bases between them. DNA of the CDR3: TGTGCCAGCAGCGAGGGCAGGGAGGTCTACGAGCAGTACTTC. Encoded protein: CASSEGREVYEQYF.

This clone occurred a few times. This chain joins TRBV28 and TRBJ1-1; 7 bases align to TRBD1. The CDR3 is 12 residues long. J gave up 5 bases and V 11 bases, and 8 bases lay outside the gene matches. Per germline, CDR1 MDHEN and CDR2 SYDVKM. The CDR3 protein is CAVAGGWTEAFF. CDR3 nucleotides: TGTGCCGTCGCAGGGGGTTGGACTGAAGCTTTCTTT.

This clone was observed a single time. The V gene is TRBV5-3, the J gene TRBJ2-5; 9 nucleotides line up with TRBD2. TRBV5-3 is identified as an open reading frame with a role that is uncertain. CDR3 length: 15 residues. V lost 0 bases, J lost 3 bases, and 3 bases stayed unmatched. CDR3 sequence: CARSLGCGREETQYF. CDR3 nucleotide sequence: TGTGCCAGAAGCTTGGGGTGCGGGAGGGAAGAGACCCAGTACTTC.

This clone turned up a few times. CDR3 sequence (DNA): TGTGCCAGCTCACCACCGAGGACGGGGGTATCCTACGAGCAGTACTTC. Translating gives CASSPPRTGVSYEQYF. The chain employs TRBV18 and TRBJ2-7; D possibly corresponds to TRBD2 (6 bases). Per germline, CDR1 KGHSH and CDR2 LQKENI. V lost 0 bases to trimming and J lost 1 base, with 13 bases between them. CDR3 size: 16 residues.

The chain is built from TRBV18 and TRBJ2-1; maybe TRBD1 (5 bases). V was clipped by 6 bases and J by 4 bases, with 16 bases between them. The CDR3 is 15 residues long. CDR1 and CDR2 (germline): KGHSH, LQKENI. This CDR3 is CASSLEGVQYNEQFF. The CDR3 DNA follows: TGTGCCAGCTCGCTGGAAGGGGTGCAATACAATGAGCAGTTCTTC.

The genes are TRBV7-2 and TRBJ1-5; no clear D gene. The germline gives CDR1 SGHTA, CDR2 FQGNSA. The CDR3 sequence is 14 residues long. The V end lost 1 base, the J end lost 6 bases, and 10 bases lay between the germline ends. CDR3 nucleotide sequence: TGTGCCAGCAGCTTAGTTAAGTTTAGTCAGCCCCAGCATTTT. Translating gives CASSLVKFSQPQHF.

The chain combines TRBV10-2 with TRBJ1-2; weak D call: TRBD1 (6 bases). The CDR3 has 16 residues. Germline assignment: CDR1 WSHSY and CDR2 SAAADI. The V gene lost 2 bases and the J gene lost 6 bases, with 19 bases spanning the gap. CDR3 sequence (DNA): TGCGCCAGCAGTGAGGTCCCCCGGGGGGGCTGGCATGGCTACACCTTC. It is translated as CASSEVPRGGWHGYTF.

This clone was seen just once. One end of the junction does not line up with germline, which may come from a read error. The chain recombines TRBV5-8 with TRBJ1-1; 8 nucleotides align to TRBD1. Germline V gives CDR1 SGHTS, CDR2 YDEGEE. The CDR3 is 15 residues long. The DNA of the CDR3 is TGTGCCAGCGGAGACAGGGGCAGAGGGAACGCTGAAGCTTTCTTT. It codes for CASGDRGRGNAEAFF.

V usage is TRBV2 and J usage is TRBJ2-1, with D perhaps TRBD1 (5 bases). Germline V CDR1 and CDR2: SNHLY, FYNNEI. This CDR3 comprises 13 residues. Trimming removed 8 bases at V and 0 bases at J, with 8 bases between. CDR3 amino acids: CASGARSYNEQFF. The CDR3 region has the DNA TGTGCCAGCGGGGCCCGCTCCTACAATGAGCAGTTCTTC.

This chain connects TRBV19 to TRBJ1-1; 8 bases map to TRBD1. From germline, CDR1 is LNHDA and CDR2 SQIVND (reference sequence). V lost 5 bases and J lost 4; bases outside the gene matches: 6. This CDR3 contains 14 residues. The CDR3 spells CASSVGQGGTEAFF. Here the CDR3 DNA reads TGTGCCAGTAGTGTCGGACAGGGTGGCACTGAAGCTTTCTTT.